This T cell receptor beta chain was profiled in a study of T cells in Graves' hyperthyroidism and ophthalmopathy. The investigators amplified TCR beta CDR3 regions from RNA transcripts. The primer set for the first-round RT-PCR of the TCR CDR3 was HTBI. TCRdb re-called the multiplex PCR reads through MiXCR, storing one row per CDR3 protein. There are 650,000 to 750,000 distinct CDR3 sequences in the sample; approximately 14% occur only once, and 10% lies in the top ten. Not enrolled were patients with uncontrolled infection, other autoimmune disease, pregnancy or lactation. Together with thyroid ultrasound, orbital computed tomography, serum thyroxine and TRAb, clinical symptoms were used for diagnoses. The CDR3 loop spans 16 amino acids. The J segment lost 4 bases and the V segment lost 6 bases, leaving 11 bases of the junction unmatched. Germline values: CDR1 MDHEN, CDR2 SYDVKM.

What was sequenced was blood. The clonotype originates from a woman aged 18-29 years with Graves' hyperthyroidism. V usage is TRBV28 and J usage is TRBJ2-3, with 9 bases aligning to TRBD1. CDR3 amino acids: CASRRQGGGGADTQYF. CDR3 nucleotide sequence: TGTGCCAGCAGACGACAGGGGGGAGGGGGAGCAGATACGCAGTATTTT.